This T cell receptor (beta chain) was captured by sequencing in a study of memory CD4+ T cells and cytomegalovirus serostatus. The sort gate was single viable CD3+CD4+CD8-CD45RO+ cells for memory CD4+ T cells. This clone came up a few times. The CDR3 length is 14 residues. The germline gives CDR1 SNHLY, CDR2 FYNNEI. After removal of 5 bases from V and 0 bases from J, the junction contained 3 bases not matched to a gene. Libraries were prepared by immunoSEQ multiplex PCR; TCRdb keeps only in-frame clonotypes and omits some of them. This table holds around 54,000 clones, 70% to 80% found once. Sequences were obtained from memory CD4+ T cells from blood. The source is an adult in good health and CMV-seropositive. The chain joins TRBV2 to TRBJ1-1; 7 bases are a match to TRBD1. CDR3 in amino acids: CASSSTGVNTEAFF. CDR3 sequence (DNA): TGTGCCAGCAGTTCCACAGGGGTGAACACTGAAGCTTTCTTT.